A selection of T cell receptor beta chains follows, all from one sample in a study of early T cells in non-severe SARS-CoV-2 infection. TCRdb re-called the 5' RACE reads with MiXCR, one entry per CDR3 protein. The sample has over 60,000 distinct CDR3 sequences; 9.5% to 13% are singletons. Specimen: whole blood, collected at baseline. Source of these receptors: an adult who was a healthcare worker with PCR-confirmed SARS-CoV-2 infection or an uninfected control (not recorded which). Both conserved end residues are part of each CDR3. D genes are given only for firm matches. Clone size is shown for a subset of rows, as once, few, many or a class of expanded clone.

d_call	v_call	clone_size	j_call	cdr3_nt	cdr3_aa
TRBD1	TRBV12-3/TRBV12-4	few	TRBJ2-7	TGTGCCAGCAGCCTAGGACAGGGGGCTTCCGAGCAGTACTTC	CASSLGQGASEQYF
.	TRBV11-3	.	TRBJ2-3	TGTGCCAGCAGCCGCCGTAGGGGGAGCACAGATACGCAGTATTTT	CASSRRRGSTDTQYF
.	TRBV30	.	TRBJ1-5	TGTGCCTGGACTACCCAGGGTTACAATCAGCCCCAGCATTTT	CAWTTQGYNQPQHF
.	TRBV3-1	few	TRBJ1-5	TGTGCCAGCAGCCAAGATGTTGTTCAGCCCCAGCATTTT	CASSQDVVQPQHF
.	TRBV7-9	.	TRBJ1-5	TGTGCCAGCAGCCGCGACGGGGGCAGCAATCAGCCCCAGCATTTT	CASSRDGGSNQPQHF
TRBD2	TRBV5-1	many	TRBJ2-3	TGCGCCAGCAGCTTGGGGGCCCTGGGACTAGCTGGAGATACGCAGTATTTT	CASSLGALGLAGDTQYF
.	TRBV10-3	few	TRBJ1-5	TGTGCCATCAGGGGGGGGCAAGATCAGCCCCAGCATTTT	CAIRGGQDQPQHF
.	TRBV12-3/TRBV12-4	.	TRBJ1-2	TGTGCCAGCAGTTTTAATCCCTGGGGGGCTGGGGGCTACACCTTC	CASSFNPWGAGGYTF
.	TRBV30	.	TRBJ2-7	TGTGCCTGGAAACACGGGGACACAGGGAGTTACTTC	CAWKHGDTGSYF
.	TRBV10-3	many	TRBJ1-1	TGTGCCATCAGTGAGTTCGGGACGGGGGGCACTGAAGCTTTCTTT	CAISEFGTGGTEAFF
.	TRBV4-1	.	TRBJ2-3	TGCGCCAGCAGCCAAGATCGGCGGGCCAATTTGGGAGATACGCAGTATTTT	CASSQDRRANLGDTQYF
TRBD1	TRBV30	.	TRBJ2-5	TGTGCCTGGAGCCCACTACAGGGGGGAGAGACCCAGTACTTC	CAWSPLQGGETQYF
TRBD2	TRBV7-9	many	TRBJ2-2	TGTGCCAGCAGCTCCTCCTTCGGGAGGGGGGACACCGGGGAGCTGTTTTTT	CASSSSFGRGDTGELFF
.	TRBV5-1	many	TRBJ1-2	TGCGCCAGCAGCTTAGCCCCGGAATCTTTCTATGGCTACACCTTC	CASSLAPESFYGYTF
TRBD1	TRBV13	few	TRBJ2-2	TGTGCCAGCAGCTTGACAGGGTTCACCGGGGAGCTGTTTTTT	CASSLTGFTGELFF
.	TRBV28	.	TRBJ2-7	TGTGCCAGCAGTTTAAGCCGCTACGAGCAGTACTTC	CASSLSRYEQYF
.	TRBV7-9	.	TRBJ1-4	TGTGCCAGCCAGACCGCCGCGAACGATGAAAAACTGTTTTTT	CASQTAANDEKLFF
.	TRBV12-3/TRBV12-4	few	TRBJ1-6	TGTGCCAGCAGTCTGGGAGGCTCGGAGGGGACCCTCCACTTT	CASSLGGSEGTLHF
.	TRBV18	.	TRBJ1-6	TGTGCCAGCTCGTTGCTGGAAGATAATTCACCCCTCCACTTT	CASSLLEDNSPLHF
.	TRBV6-1	.	TRBJ2-1	TGTGCCAGCAGTGAAGTCGGGGATGAGCAGTTCTTC	CASSEVGDEQFF
TRBD2	TRBV28	many	TRBJ2-3	TGTGCCAGCAGACTCGGGACTAGCGGGGGGCAGAAAACGGATACGCAGTATTTT	CASRLGTSGGQKTDTQYF
TRBD1	TRBV7-2	.	TRBJ1-1	TGTGCCAGCAGCTTAGTTTACAGGGGGGACACTGAAGCTTTCTTT	CASSLVYRGDTEAFF
.	TRBV27	.	TRBJ1-6	TGTGCCAGCAGGCCCGGGACAAGCTATAATTCACCCCTCCACTTT	CASRPGTSYNSPLHF